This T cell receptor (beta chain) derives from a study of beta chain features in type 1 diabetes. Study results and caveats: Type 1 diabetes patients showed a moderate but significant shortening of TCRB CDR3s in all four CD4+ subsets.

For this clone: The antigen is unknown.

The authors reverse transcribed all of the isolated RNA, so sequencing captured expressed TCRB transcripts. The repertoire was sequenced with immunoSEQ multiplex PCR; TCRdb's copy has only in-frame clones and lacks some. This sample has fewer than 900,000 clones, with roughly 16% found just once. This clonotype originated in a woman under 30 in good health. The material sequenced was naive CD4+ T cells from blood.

The CDR3 DNA reads as TGTGCCAGCAGCCGGGACAGGACGTCCTACGAGCAGTACTTC. This encodes CASSRDRTSYEQYF. This chain connects TRBV4-2 to TRBJ2-7; 8 bases map to TRBD1. The CDR3 length is 14 residues. V dropped 4 bases and J dropped 1; count of bases not matched to a gene: 3. Per germline, CDR1 LGHNA and CDR2 YNFKEQ.